This TCR beta chain was retrieved from a study of blood T cells in healthy people across ages. The sample, roughly 9.1 milliliters of peripheral blood, was drawn from each donor. This CDR3 contains 13 residues. Germline loops: CDR1 SEHNR, CDR2 FQNEAQ (reference sequence). The germline V and J ends were trimmed by 5 bases and 7 bases, with 11 bases remaining between them. A second PCR, run for about 7 to 11 cycles, used a sample-barcoded 5' primer plus a J-beta primer mix. TCRdb processed the 5' RACE reads anew with MiXCR; each CDR3 protein has one entry. Here the sample spans hundreds of thousands of distinct CDR3 sequences, under 70% being singletons.

This rearrangement joins TRBV7-9 to TRBJ1-4; D is undetermined. The sequencing sample was made of blood. This receptor was obtained from a man in his sixties in good health. CDR3 coding DNA: TGTGCCAGCAGCATAAGTGGAGGTGAAAAACTGTTTTTT. Its translation is CASSISGGEKLFF.